Presented here are 20 T cell receptor beta chains from one specimen sequenced in a study of blood T cell repertoires in COVID-19. Profiling relied on immunoSEQ multiplex PCR, and the TCRdb table lists in-frame clones only, not all of them. The sample holds about 180,000 clones, 80% to 85% seen once. The specimen sequenced was peripheral blood. Every receptor here comes from a woman at least 80 years old with COVID-19, enrolled during active disease.

As regards this clone: This specimen includes other DNA sequences encoding the same CDR3. The chain is built from TRBV29-1 and TRBJ2-3; D is uncertain. Deletions cut 5 bases from V and 2 bases from J, with 2 bases between. Germline loops: CDR1 SQVTM, CDR2 ANQGSEA. There are 10 residues in the CDR3. The CDR3 loop is CSVHTDTQYF. DNA of the CDR3: TGCAGCGTTCACACAGATACGCAGTATTTT.

V usage is TRBV12-3 or TRBV12-4 and J usage is TRBJ2-3; maybe TRBD2 (5 bases). The CDR3 length is 13 residues. Trimming cost V 2 bases and J 3 bases, with 6 bases left between them. CDR3 coding DNA: TGTGCCAGCAGTTTAAGGGAGACAGATACGCAGTATTTT. Translating it yields CASSLRETDTQYF.

This rearrangement joins TRBV9 to TRBJ2-3; perhaps TRBD2 as D (6 bases). The ends were cut back, 4 bases at V and 5 bases at J, with 17 bases in the middle. The germline V gene has CDR1 SGDLS and CDR2 YYNGEE. The length of the CDR3 is 15 residues. The DNA for the CDR3 is TGTGCCAGCAGCCAAGAGCGGGCCACGGGAGATACGCAGTATTTT. This gives the protein CASSQERATGDTQYF.

This chain links TRBV5-4 with TRBJ2-6; 7 bases agree with TRBD2. V trimming: 7 bases; J trimming: 4 bases; junction bases outside the gene matches: 8. CDR3 length equals 15 residues. Germline loops: CDR1 SGHNT, CDR2 YYREEE (reference sequence). CDR3 region: CASGGGASGANVLTF. CDR3 coding DNA: TGTGCCAGCGGGGGAGGGGCTTCAGGGGCCAACGTCCTGACTTTC.

The chain employs TRBV4-1 and TRBJ2-7; a possible D gene is TRBD2 (5 bases). This CDR3 comprises 16 residues. Per germline, CDR1 MGHRA and CDR2 YSYEKL. Trimming took 0 bases from V and 1 from J, leaving 13 bases between them. The CDR3 coding sequence is TGCGCCAGCAGCCAAGATAGCCTAGCCCTATCCTACGAGCAGTACTTC. It yields the protein CASSQDSLALSYEQYF.

The chain carries TRBV20-1 and TRBJ2-3, with D unclear. V was pared by 3 bases and J by 8 bases, with 9 bases between. The CDR3 totals 11 residues. The germline CDR1 and CDR2 sequences are DFQATT and SNEGSKA (reference sequence). The DNA of the CDR3 is TGCAGTGCTAGTACGTCCGGTACGCAGTATTTT. Encoded protein: CSASTSGTQYF.

The CDR3, as DNA: TGTGCCTGGAGTGTACAAATAAACACTGAAGCTTTCTTT. Residues: CAWSVQINTEAFF. The J gene is TRBJ1-1, the V gene TRBV30, with unresolved D. The CDR3 runs 13 residues. V was pared by 0 bases and J by 2 bases, with 7 bases between. Germline CDR1 reads GTSNPN; CDR2 reads SVGIG (reference sequence).

J is TRBJ2-5 and V is TRBV25-1; D may be TRBD2 (6 bases). The V gene's germline CDR1 is MGHDK and CDR2 SYGVNS. Trimming pared 1 base from V and 3 bases from J, leaving 15 bases between. CDR3 length: 16 residues. This CDR3 reads CASSEWVGGKEETQYF. The CDR3 coding sequence is TGTGCCAGCAGTGAATGGGTTGGGGGGAAGGAAGAGACCCAGTACTTC.

This clone appeared a single time. CDR3 bases: TGTGCCAGCAGCTACGGGGGGGCTGAGACCCAGTACTTC. It translates to CASSYGGAETQYF. V is TRBV3-1 (or the pseudogene TRBV3-2) and J is TRBJ2-5; 8 bases line up with TRBD2. V trimming: 5 bases; J trimming: 5 bases; junction bases outside the gene matches: 4. There are 13 residues in the CDR3. The germline V gene encodes CDR1 LGHDT and CDR2 YNNKEL (reference sequence).

The V and J genes are TRBV3-1 (or the pseudogene TRBV3-2) and TRBJ1-2; 7 bases line up with TRBD1. The CDR3 consists of 15 residues. V was clipped by 1 base and J by 7 bases; unmatched bases: 9. Germline V CDR1 and CDR2: LGHDT, YNNKEL (reference sequence). The CDR3 bases are TGTGCCAGCAGCCAAGGAAGGGGGCGCGGAGGTGGCTACACCTTC. Amino acid sequence: CASSQGRGRGGGYTF.

Here the CDR3 reads CSVDGLAGVSPLQETQYF. CDR3 DNA: TGCAGCGTTGATGGACTAGCGGGAGTGTCCCCTCTTCAAGAGACCCAGTACTTC. The rearrangement uses TRBV29-1 and TRBJ2-5, with 13 bases fitting TRBD2. Germline CDR1 and CDR2: SQVTM and ANQGSEA. The ends lost 3 bases at V and 2 bases at J; junction bases unmatched: 12. This CDR3 region has 18 residues.

The chain links TRBV6-5 to TRBJ1-4; D is unclear. V was shortened by 2 bases and J by 1 base, with 5 bases between the two germline ends. Germline V gene sequence: CDR1 MNHEY, CDR2 SVGAGI. CDR3 length equals 14 residues. This CDR3 is CASSYEGTNEKLFF. CDR3 nucleotides: TGTGCCAGCAGTTACGAGGGAACTAATGAAAAACTGTTTTTT.

The rearrangement links TRBV5-1 to TRBJ2-7; 8 bases map to TRBD1. This CDR3 is built from 13 residues. V was pared by 3 bases and J by 3 bases, with 2 bases of the junction left unmatched. In germline, CDR1 is SGHRS, CDR2 YFSETQ. The chain's CDR3 is CASSWTGFYEQYF. The CDR3 DNA follows: TGCGCCAGCAGCTGGACAGGGTTCTACGAGCAGTACTTC.

The chain recombines TRBV7-2 with TRBJ2-5; 7 positions match TRBD1. The V gene end was trimmed by 2 bases and the J gene end by 3 bases; junction bases not matched to a gene: 6. CDR1 and CDR2 (germline): SGHTA, FQGNSA. This CDR3 has 15 amino acids. CDR3 amino acids: CASSLRTGLEETQYF. Here the CDR3 DNA reads TGTGCCAGCAGCTTAAGGACAGGTCTTGAAGAGACCCAGTACTTC.

V gene TRBV6-5 combines with J gene TRBJ1-1; perhaps TRBD1 as D (5 bases). CDR3 size: 15 residues. The germline V and J ends were trimmed by 4 bases and 1 base, with 13 bases remaining between them. From germline, CDR1 is MNHEY and CDR2 SVGAGI. CDR3 region: CASSWQGSSNTEAFF. The DNA for the CDR3 is TGTGCCAGCAGTTGGCAGGGCTCTTCGAACACTGAAGCTTTCTTT.

The V call is TRBV20-1, the J call TRBJ2-3, with 10 nucleotides matching TRBD2. The J segment lost 5 bases and the V segment lost 3 bases, leaving 11 bases of the junction unmatched. CDR1 is DFQATT and CDR2 is SNEGSKA in the germline V gene (reference sequence). CDR3 size: 16 residues. As DNA, the CDR3 is TGCAGTGCTAGTGTCAGCGGGGGGGGCCTAGGAGATACGCAGTATTTT. The encoded protein is CSASVSGGGLGDTQYF.

The rearrangement joins TRBV3-1 (or the pseudogene TRBV3-2) to TRBJ1-1; tentative D call: TRBD1 (5 bases). With 4 bases removed from V and 3 bases from J, the gap between germline ends came to 12 bases. The CDR3 is 14 amino acids. Per germline, CDR1 LGHDT and CDR2 YNNKEL (reference sequence). The CDR3 loop is CASSLTGTYTEAFF. The CDR3 DNA is TGTGCCAGCAGCCTCACAGGAACGTACACTGAAGCTTTCTTT.

The chain joins TRBV15 to TRBJ2-5; 8 bases are a match to TRBD1. The V and J ends lost 3 bases and 5 bases, in that order; junction bases with no gene match: 5. Germline CDR1 and CDR2: LNHNV and YYDKDF (reference sequence). CDR3 length: 14 amino acids. The CDR3 DNA reads TGTGCCACCAGCAGGCTTCGACAGGGGGAGACCCAGTACTTC. This sequence encodes CATSRLRQGETQYF.

V gene TRBV6-1 combines with J gene TRBJ2-7, with 9 bases lining up with TRBD2. The CDR3 length is 16 residues. V was clipped by 2 bases and J by 3 bases; unmatched bases: 8. Germline-derived CDR1 and CDR2 are MNHNS and SASEGT. The CDR3 DNA reads TGTGCCAGCAGTGAATATGGCGCGGGAGGGGGCTACGAGCAGTACTTC. This codes for CASSEYGAGGGYEQYF.

This clone was recorded only once. The chain carries TRBV4-2 and TRBJ2-1, with 10 positions matching TRBD2. The length of the CDR3 is 19 residues. With V trimmed by 1 base and J by 2 bases, 11 bases remained unmatched. Germline lookup yields CDR1 LGHNA and CDR2 YNFKEQ. CDR3: CASSQAPHSSGGAYNEQFF. CDR3 bases: TGTGCCAGCAGCCAAGCACCACACTCAAGCGGGGGGGCCTACAATGAGCAGTTCTTC.